This T cell receptor beta chain was recorded in a study of CD4 T cells in relation to SARS-CoV-2 and coronaviruses. Profiled with immunoSEQ multiplex PCR; TCRdb holds only in-frame clones, not every one. The sample holds 30,000 to 45,000 clones, roughly 90% seen once. Specimen: memory CD4+ T cells from PBMCs. The source is an adult with COVID-19.

CDR3 sequence reads: CASSPPGQGETQYF. CDR3 DNA: TGTGCCAGCTCACCTCCCGGACAGGGGGAGACCCAGTACTTC. The gene calls are TRBV18 and TRBJ2-5; 9 nucleotides line up with TRBD1. Germline CDR1 KGHSH, CDR2 LQKENI. This CDR3 is built from 14 residues. Trimming cost V 3 bases and J 5 bases; bases outside gene matches: 4.